The 17 T cell receptor beta chains below come from one sample, sequenced in a study of blood T cell repertoires in COVID-19. Using immunoSEQ multiplex PCR, the repertoire was profiled, and TCRdb retains in-frame clones only, with some absent. This table has more than 200,000 clones, around 86% appearing once. Specimen: PBMCs or T cells enriched from blood (not recorded which). These receptors were taken from a man aged 30 to 45 in a cohort exposed to, infected with or recovered from COVID-19 (not recorded which).

The chain employs TRBV28 and TRBJ1-5; a weak D match, TRBD1 (5 bases). V lost 0 bases and J lost 3, with 12 bases in between. The germline V gene has CDR1 MDHEN and CDR2 SYDVKM. The CDR3 is 16 residues long. The DNA for the CDR3 is TGTGCCAGCAGTTTATGGCCAGGGCAGTTCAATCAGCCCCAGCATTTT. This sequence encodes CASSLWPGQFNQPQHF. Full variable domain (rest looked up from reference TRBV28 and TRBJ1-5): DVKVTQSSRYLVKRTGEKVFLECVQDMDHENMFWYRQDPGLGLRLIYFSYDVKMKEKGDIPEGYSVSREKKERFSLILESASTNQTSMYLCASSLWPGQFNQPQHFGDGTRLSIL.

The gene calls are TRBV27 and TRBJ1-5; TRBD1 matches at 7 bases. This CDR3 spans 18 amino acids. V was clipped by 5 bases and J by 3 bases; unmatched bases: 16. Germline values: CDR1 MNHEY, CDR2 SMNVEV (reference sequence). The CDR3 sequence: CASSRHRQGVWNNQPQHF. The DNA of the CDR3 is TGTGCCAGCAGTAGGCATAGACAGGGCGTGTGGAACAATCAGCCCCAGCATTTT.

A single count supports this clone. This chain links TRBV5-1 with TRBJ2-5; D perhaps matches TRBD1 (5 bases). The CDR3 is 14 residues long. The germline V gene has CDR1 SGHRS and CDR2 YFSETQ. V lost 2 bases and J lost 1, with 9 bases in between. In nucleotides, the CDR3 is TGCGCCAGCAGCTTCCAGGGTTCCCAAGAGACCCAGTACTTC. As protein: CASSFQGSQETQYF.

The chain is built from TRBV6-1 and TRBJ2-1; TRBD2 is a possible D gene (5 bases). Germline V gene lookup returns CDR1 MNHNS and CDR2 SASEGT. Trimming left V 3 bases short and J 8 bases short, with 14 bases between. This CDR3 is built from 14 residues. The DNA for the CDR3 is TGTGCCAGCAGTGAGAGGGCTACCATCCATGAGCAGTTCTTC. Residues: CASSERATIHEQFF.

The genes are TRBV7-2 and TRBJ2-3; perhaps TRBD2 as D (6 bases). This CDR3 has 14 amino acids. CDR1 is SGHTA, CDR2 FQGNSA, per germline. Trimming shortened V by 3 bases and J by 6 bases, and 13 bases separated the two germline ends. The CDR3 spells CASSFSGTGDTQYF. CDR3 DNA sequence: TGTGCCAGCAGCTTTAGCGGTACTGGGGATACGCAGTATTTT.

The J gene is TRBJ2-1, the V gene TRBV24-1, with D possibly TRBD1 on 6 matching bases. CDR3 length: 16 amino acids. Germline V gene data show CDR1 as KGHDR and CDR2 as SFDVKD. V lost 4 bases, J lost 5 bases, and 17 bases lay in between. In DNA form, the CDR3 reads TGTGCCACCAGTGAGGCACAGGGAAGAAGTCACAATGAGCAGTTCTTC. Translating gives CATSEAQGRSHNEQFF.

The rearrangement uses TRBV28 and TRBJ2-5, with 8 bases lining up with TRBD2. The CDR3 spans 20 residues. The V gene end was trimmed by 7 bases and the J gene end by 4 bases; junction bases not matched to a gene: 26. CDR1 MDHEN and CDR2 SYDVKM come from the germline V gene. In DNA form, the CDR3 reads TGTGCCAGCACCTCCTCACCTCGGGGCGGGAGGCCCCTGAGAGGAGAGACCCAGTACTTC. It codes for CASTSSPRGGRPLRGETQYF. Full variable domain (outside the CDR3, taken from reference TRBV28 and TRBJ2-5): DVKVTQSSRYLVKRTGEKVFLECVQDMDHENMFWYRQDPGLGLRLIYFSYDVKMKEKGDIPEGYSVSREKKERFSLILESASTNQTSMYLCASTSSPRGGRPLRGETQYFGPGTRLLVL.

The CDR3 reads CASTPWVGQGLQKLFF. The CDR3 nucleotides are TGTGCCAGCACCCCTTGGGTGGGACAGGGGTTGCAAAAACTGTTTTTT. The chain recombines TRBV28 with TRBJ1-4; TRBD1 matches at 10 bases. The CDR3 length is 16 residues. V dropped 7 bases and J dropped 9; count of bases not matched to a gene: 14. Looked up from germline, CDR1 is MDHEN and CDR2 is SYDVKM.

The chain uses TRBV11-2 and TRBJ2-7, with TRBD2 matching 14 bases. The CDR3 is 18 amino acids. Germline CDR1 is SGHAT and CDR2 is FQNNGV. Trimming cost V 4 bases and J 2 bases; bases outside gene matches: 10. The CDR3 bases are TGTGCCAGCAGCTCGGGACTAGCGGGAGAGCGGTGGGCCTACGAGCAGTACTTC. It translates to CASSSGLAGERWAYEQYF.

This chain connects TRBV11-3 to TRBJ2-1, with 7 bases fitting TRBD2. In germline, CDR1 is SGHNT, CDR2 YENEEA. Trimming took 4 bases from V and 2 from J; bases not matched to a gene: 5. The CDR3 is 15 amino acids. The CDR3 region is CASSSSAGTYNEQFF. CDR3 nucleotides: TGTGCCAGCAGCTCCTCAGCGGGAACCTACAATGAGCAGTTCTTC.

The V and J genes are TRBV9 and TRBJ2-1, with 8 bases that match TRBD2. CDR3 length: 16 residues. Germline V gene lookup returns CDR1 SGDLS and CDR2 YYNGEE. J was trimmed by 6 bases and V by 0 bases; bases with no gene match: 8. DNA for the CDR3: TGTGCCAGCAGCGTAGCTTTAATAGCGGGAATCAATGAGCAGTTCTTC. Amino acids: CASSVALIAGINEQFF.

This chain links TRBV19 with TRBJ2-7; no clear D gene. The V end was cut by 3 bases, the J end by 3 bases, with 15 bases between. CDR1 LNHDA and CDR2 SQIVND come from the germline V gene (reference sequence). The CDR3 consists of 15 residues. Here the CDR3 DNA reads TGTGCCAGTAGTATTTTTACAGCAAAAGTCTACGAGCAGTACTTC. As protein: CASSIFTAKVYEQYF.

V usage is TRBV25-1 and J usage is TRBJ1-2; D is uncertain. This CDR3 is 11 amino acids long. Germline loops: CDR1 MGHDK, CDR2 SYGVNS. The V end was cut by 3 bases, the J end by 4 bases, with 3 bases between. Written as DNA, the CDR3 is TGTGCCAGCAGTGAGAGCTATGGCTACACCTTC. It specifies CASSESYGYTF.

This sequence joins TRBV21-1 and TRBJ2-5; TRBD1, the table's D call, was not compared with the DNA. TRBV21-1 is noted as a pseudogene. The CDR3 runs 15 residues. CDR3 DNA sequence: TGTGCCAGCAGCAAAGCAAGGACAGGGGAAGAGACCCAGTACTTC. Amino acids: CASSKARTGEETQYF.

The V gene is TRBV28, the J gene TRBJ1-1; tentatively, D is TRBD1 (5 bases). Trimming shortened V by 2 bases and J by 1 base, and 11 bases separated the two germline ends. The CDR3 covers 15 residues. The germline CDR1 and CDR2 sequences are MDHEN and SYDVKM. The CDR3 DNA reads as TGTGCCAGCAGTTTAACCACAGGTCCGAACACTGAAGCTTTCTTT. This gives the protein CASSLTTGPNTEAFF.

The chain links TRBV6-5 to TRBJ1-1, with 9 bases matching TRBD1. With 2 bases clipped from V and 4 bases from J, the junction kept 8 bases outside the gene matches. This CDR3 contains 16 residues. The germline gives CDR1 MNHEY, CDR2 SVGAGI. CDR3 bases: TGTGCCAGCAGTTACCGCGGACAGGGGAGGAGCACTGAAGCTTTCTTT. Encoded protein: CASSYRGQGRSTEAFF.

The genes are TRBV7-9 and TRBJ1-4; D gene ambiguous. CDR3 length: 13 residues. CDR1 is SEHNR and CDR2 is FQNEAQ in the germline V gene (reference sequence). Trimming removed 1 base from V and 8 bases from J, with 8 bases in between. CDR3 loop: CASSLGEYEKLFF. In nucleotides, the CDR3 is TGTGCCAGCAGCTTAGGAGAATACGAAAAACTGTTTTTT. The whole variable domain, remainder taken from reference TRBV7-9 and TRBJ1-4, is DTGVSQNPRHKITKRGQNVTFRCDPISEHNRLYWYRQTLGQGPEFLTYFQNEAQLEKSRLLSDRFSAERPKGSFSTLEIQRTEQGDSAMYLCASSLGEYEKLFFGSGTQLSVL.